Sequencing of this TCR beta chain was carried out in a study of T cell changes during pregnancy in multiple sclerosis. Germline V gives CDR1 MNHNS, CDR2 SASEGT. V lost 3 bases and J lost 5; bases outside the gene matches: 7. The CDR3 has 15 amino acids. Profiled with immunoSEQ multiplex PCR; TCRdb holds only in-frame clones, not every one. The sample records under 55,000 clones, 91% being singletons. The chain uses TRBV6-1 and TRBJ1-5; 7 nucleotides align to TRBD1. The starting material was CD8+ T cells from peripheral blood mononuclear cells, obtained after pregnancy. The source of this sequence is a female donor with multiple sclerosis, enrolled in a pregnancy study. The CDR3 bases are TGTGCCAGCAGTGACGGGACAGTAATCGATCAGCCCCAGCATTTT. Protein product: CASSDGTVIDQPQHF.